This TCR beta chain was captured by sequencing in a study of T cell responses to AZD1222 COVID-19 vaccine. Overall study findings and caveats: Spike as a whole was targeted by vaccine-associated CD4 TCRs, dominant at 160-218 and 743-854. Receipt of two AZD1222 doses was followed by a rise in Spike-specific TCR breadth and depth. Baseline serology detected seropositivity in only a handful of AZD1222 recipients.

On this clone itself: Its specificity is not known.

The V gene end was trimmed by 4 bases and the J gene end by 6 bases; junction bases not matched to a gene: 10. The germline V gene has CDR1 MNHEY and CDR2 SMNVEV (reference sequence). The CDR3 sequence is 16 residues long. Only in-frame clones appear in the TCRdb table, and some are missing; sequencing was by immunoSEQ multiplex PCR. The sample records about 150,000 clones, around 90% being singletons. This clonotype originated in an adult who received the AZD1222 COVID-19 vaccine. Specimen: peripheral blood, collected 28 days after the second AZD1222 dose. V and J are TRBV27 and TRBJ2-1, with 9 nucleotides matching TRBD2. CDR3 bases: TGTGCCAGCAGTTCCCTTTTCGGGACTAGCAGCAATGAGCAGTTCTTC. Encoded protein: CASSSLFGTSSNEQFF.